This T cell receptor (beta chain) was identified during a study of T cell responses to AZD1222 COVID-19 vaccine. Sequenced by immunoSEQ multiplex PCR; TCRdb stores in-frame clones only, minus some. The table has 120,000 or so clones, more than 85% seen once; the top ten hold 11%. Of note for this clone: The antigen is undetermined.

Findings and limits, study-wide: Regions left unmutated in variants are reportedly the target of nearly half of spike-specific TCRs. None of the repertoires were sampled until the peak T cell response had passed.

V dropped 1 base and J dropped 7 bases, with 10 bases sitting between them. Germline V lookup: CDR1 SGHVS, CDR2 FNYEAQ. CDR3 length: 13 residues. This specimen consisted of peripheral blood, obtained on day 0 of MenACWY control vaccination. V usage is TRBV7-6 and J usage is TRBJ1-1; D not certain. The origin of this receptor is an adult in good health. The CDR3 DNA reads TGTGCCAGCAGCTTAGACCGCCGGGGTGAAGCTTTCTTT. Translation gives CASSLDRRGEAFF.